This is a list of T cell receptor beta chains from one sample in a study of shared clonotypes between healthy human individuals. The data were produced by immunoSEQ multiplex PCR, yet TCRdb's version contains in-frame clones alone and is incomplete. This table holds under 2,000,000 clones, approximately 94% found once. The sample comprised naive CD8+ T cells sorted from blood. The source of these receptors is a man between 18 and 29 years old in good health. Each CDR3 is given with its conserved first and last residue. A D gene is named only where the DNA matches it firmly. Where a row states a size, it is once, few, many or the class of an expanded clone; other rows omit it.

D gene	V gene	clone size	J gene	CDR3 protein	CDR3 DNA
-	TRBV30	-	TRBJ2-7	CARGPGERRQYF	TGTGCCCGGGGTCCCGGGGAGCGGAGGCAGTACTTC
-	TRBV27	-	TRBJ2-1	CASSRGGNEQFF	TGTGCCAGCTCTCGTGGGGGAAATGAGCAGTTCTTC
TRBD2	TRBV7-3	-	TRBJ2-3	CASSSKTSGGLTDTQYF	TGTGCCAGCAGCTCTAAGACTAGCGGGGGGCTCACAGATACGCAGTATTTT
-	TRBV13	-	TRBJ2-7	CASSLESTSEQYF	TGTGCCAGCAGCTTAGAGTCGACTAGCGAGCAGTACTTC
TRBD2	TRBV29-1	-	TRBJ2-7	CSVEVREAWDHEQYF	TGCAGCGTTGAGGTGCGGGAGGCTTGGGACCACGAGCAGTACTTC
TRBD2	TRBV5-1	-	TRBJ2-7	CASSLTSGNDEQYF	TGCGCCAGCAGCCTGACTAGCGGGAACGACGAGCAGTACTTC
TRBD1	TRBV2	few	TRBJ1-2	CASSGDRPYGYTF	TGTGCCAGCAGTGGGGACAGGCCTTATGGCTACACCTTC
TRBD2	TRBV5-1	-	TRBJ2-7	CASSWGRGSGSSYEQYF	TGCGCCAGCAGCTGGGGGCGGGGTAGCGGGAGTTCCTACGAGCAGTACTTC
-	TRBV30	-	TRBJ1-2	CAWIPTRGWNYGYTF	TGTGCCTGGATTCCCACCCGGGGTTGGAACTATGGCTACACCTTC
-	TRBV6-1	-	TRBJ2-7	CASSEAINSAYEQYF	TGTGCCAGCAGTGAAGCGATTAATTCTGCCTACGAGCAGTACTTC
-	TRBV2	once	TRBJ2-1	CASSEAGSLYNEQFF	TGTGCCAGCAGTGAGGCAGGGTCCCTCTACAATGAGCAGTTCTTC
TRBD1	TRBV7-9	-	TRBJ2-7	CASSLTWTGPYEQYF	TGTGCCAGCAGCTTAACTTGGACAGGGCCCTACGAGCAGTACTTC
-	TRBV29-1	-	TRBJ2-5	CSASGETQYF	TGCAGCGCTTCGGGGGAGACCCAGTACTTC
TRBD2	TRBV6-6	-	TRBJ2-2	CASSWTSGRTGELFF	TGTGCCAGCAGTTGGACTAGCGGGAGGACCGGGGAGCTGTTTTTT
-	TRBV5-1	-	TRBJ1-2	CASSFNTANYGYTF	TGCGCCAGCAGCTTTAACACCGCTAACTATGGCTACACCTTC
-	TRBV4-3	-	TRBJ2-5	CASSPSGNLETQYF	TGCGCCAGCAGCCCAAGTGGTAACCTAGAGACCCAGTACTTC
-	TRBV2	-	TRBJ1-1	CASRARGRTEAFF	TGTGCCAGCAGAGCCCGAGGAAGGACTGAAGCTTTCTTT
TRBD2	TRBV7-8	-	TRBJ2-5	CASSPLSSGGPQETQYF	TGTGCCAGCAGCCCTCTTTCTAGCGGGGGTCCTCAAGAGACCCAGTACTTC
TRBD2	TRBV11-1	-	TRBJ2-1	CASSALAGDYNEQFF	TGTGCCAGCAGCGCCCTAGCGGGGGACTACAATGAGCAGTTCTTC